Below, one T cell receptor beta chain is given with its context. Its antigen is still unknown. This specimen belongs to a study of T cell responses to AZD1222 COVID-19 vaccine. The table came from immunoSEQ multiplex PCR; TCRdb's copy has only in-frame clones and leaves some out. This sample carries 100,000 to 150,000 clones, about 87% of them seen once, and the ten largest clones take about 5.4%. Overall study results and limits: Reports indicate that nearly half of spike-specific TCRs are directed at unmutated variant regions. Baseline serology detected seropositivity in only five to seven AZD1222 recipients.

V lost 2 bases and J 9 bases, leaving 9 bases between the germline ends. Germline CDR1 and CDR2: SGHRS and YFSETQ. This CDR3 region has 13 residues. This material consisted of peripheral blood, taken on day 0 of AZD1222 vaccination. The clonotype originates from an adult in good health. The rearrangement links TRBV5-1 to TRBJ1-6; possibly TRBD1 for D (5 bases). The CDR3 nucleotides read TGCGCCAGCAGCTTTACAGGTGGTTCACCCCTCCACTTT. It codes for CASSFTGGSPLHF.